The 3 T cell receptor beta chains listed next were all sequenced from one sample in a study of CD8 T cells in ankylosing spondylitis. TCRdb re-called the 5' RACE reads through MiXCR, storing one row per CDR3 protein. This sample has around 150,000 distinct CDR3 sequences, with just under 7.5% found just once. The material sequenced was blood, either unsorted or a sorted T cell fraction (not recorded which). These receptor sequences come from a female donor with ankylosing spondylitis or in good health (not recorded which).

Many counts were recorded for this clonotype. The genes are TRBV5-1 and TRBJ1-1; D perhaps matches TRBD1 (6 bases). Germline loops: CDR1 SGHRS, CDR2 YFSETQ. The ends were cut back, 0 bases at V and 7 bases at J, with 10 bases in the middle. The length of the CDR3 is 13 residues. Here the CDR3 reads CASSLGGRGEAFF. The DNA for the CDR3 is TGCGCCAGCAGCTTGGGGGGGCGAGGTGAAGCTTTCTTT.

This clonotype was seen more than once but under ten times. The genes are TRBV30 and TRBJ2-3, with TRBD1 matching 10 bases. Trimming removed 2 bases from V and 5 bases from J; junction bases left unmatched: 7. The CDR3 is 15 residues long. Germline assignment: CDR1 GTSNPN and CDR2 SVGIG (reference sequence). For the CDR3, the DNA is TGTGCCTGGAGTCGCGGGACAGGGGCGTTAGATACGCAGTATTTT. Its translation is CAWSRGTGALDTQYF.

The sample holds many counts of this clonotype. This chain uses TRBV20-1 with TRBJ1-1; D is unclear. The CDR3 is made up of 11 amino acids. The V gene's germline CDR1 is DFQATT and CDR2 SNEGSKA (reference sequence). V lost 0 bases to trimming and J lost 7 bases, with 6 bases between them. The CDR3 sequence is CSARDEGEAFF. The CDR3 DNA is TGCAGTGCTAGAGATGAGGGTGAAGCTTTCTTT.